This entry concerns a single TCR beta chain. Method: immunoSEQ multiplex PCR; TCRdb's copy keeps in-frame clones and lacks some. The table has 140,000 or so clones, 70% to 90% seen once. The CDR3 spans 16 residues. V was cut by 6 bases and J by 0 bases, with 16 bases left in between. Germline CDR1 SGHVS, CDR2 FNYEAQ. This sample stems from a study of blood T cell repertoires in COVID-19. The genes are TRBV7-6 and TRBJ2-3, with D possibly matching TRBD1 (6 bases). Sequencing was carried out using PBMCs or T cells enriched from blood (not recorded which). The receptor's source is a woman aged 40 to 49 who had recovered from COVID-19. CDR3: CASSRSGDFSTDTQYF. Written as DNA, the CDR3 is TGTGCCAGCAGTCGGTCAGGGGATTTTAGCACAGATACGCAGTATTTT.